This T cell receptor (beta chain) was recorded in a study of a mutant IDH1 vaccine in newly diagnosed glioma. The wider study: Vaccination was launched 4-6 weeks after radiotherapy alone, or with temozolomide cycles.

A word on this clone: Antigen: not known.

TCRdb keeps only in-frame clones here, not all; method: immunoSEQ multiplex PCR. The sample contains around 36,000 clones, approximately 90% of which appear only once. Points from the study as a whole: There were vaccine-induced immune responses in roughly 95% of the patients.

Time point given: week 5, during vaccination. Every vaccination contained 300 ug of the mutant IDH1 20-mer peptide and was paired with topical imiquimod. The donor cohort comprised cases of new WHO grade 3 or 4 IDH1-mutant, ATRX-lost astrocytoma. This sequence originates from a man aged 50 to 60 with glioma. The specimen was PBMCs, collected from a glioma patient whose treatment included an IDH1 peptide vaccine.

The CDR3: CASSFGSGGSDTQYF. The DNA of the CDR3 is TGCGCCAGCAGCTTCGGGTCGGGAGGCTCAGATACGCAGTATTTT. The J gene is TRBJ2-3, the V gene TRBV5-1; the match to TRBD2 covers 7 bases. With V trimmed by 2 bases and J by 4 bases, 7 bases remained unmatched. There are 15 residues in the CDR3. Germline V gene lookup returns CDR1 SGHRS and CDR2 YFSETQ.